This section outlines one T cell receptor (beta chain) sequence together with its context. Its antigen is not known. The sample belongs to a study of T cell responses to AZD1222 COVID-19 vaccine. Study-wide results and limits: Reports say nearly half of spike-specific TCRs go after unmutated variant regions. Scientists sampled the repertoires only once the peak T cell response had passed.

Assay: immunoSEQ multiplex PCR; the TCRdb copy retains only in-frame clones and omits some. The top ten clones hold around 3% of a sample with some 140,000 clones, 92% of them seen once. From germline, CDR1 is SGHRS and CDR2 YFSETQ. This CDR3 comprises 11 residues. The V and J ends lost 0 bases and 4 bases respectively, with 1 base between them. Sequenced material: peripheral blood, taken on day 0 of AZD1222 vaccination. The receptor was derived from an adult in good health. The V and J genes are TRBV5-1 and TRBJ1-1, with no clear D. The CDR3 bases are TGCGCCAGCAGCTTGGGCACTGAAGCTTTCTTT. Its protein product is CASSLGTEAFF.